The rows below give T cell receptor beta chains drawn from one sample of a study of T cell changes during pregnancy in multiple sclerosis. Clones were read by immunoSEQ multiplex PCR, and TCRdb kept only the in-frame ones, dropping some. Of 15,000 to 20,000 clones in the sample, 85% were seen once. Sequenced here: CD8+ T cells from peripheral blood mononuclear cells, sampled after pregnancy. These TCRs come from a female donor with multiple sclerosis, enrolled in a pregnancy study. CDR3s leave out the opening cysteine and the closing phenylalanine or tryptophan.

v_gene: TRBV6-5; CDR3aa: ASRGGGDTDTQY
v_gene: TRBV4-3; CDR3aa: ASSQDWLAGGAYNEQF
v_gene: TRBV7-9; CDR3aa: ASSLVYGSEQF
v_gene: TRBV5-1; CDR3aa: ASSPGVLAADYEQY
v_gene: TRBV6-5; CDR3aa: ASSNRDNEQF
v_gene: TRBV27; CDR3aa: ASRPGLADYEQY
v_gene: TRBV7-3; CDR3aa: ASMGGTGELF
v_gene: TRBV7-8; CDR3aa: ASSLGPGQGESYEQY
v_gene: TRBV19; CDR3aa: ASSVWSRGASYEQY
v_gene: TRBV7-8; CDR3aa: ASSSLGSYNEQF
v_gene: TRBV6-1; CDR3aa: ASSETSGGADTQY
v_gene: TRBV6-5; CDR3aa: ASSYSMGHTYEQY